Below, 26 T cell receptor beta chains from the same sample are listed, as sequenced in a study of blood T cell repertoires in COVID-19. Sequenced by immunoSEQ multiplex PCR; TCRdb stores in-frame clones only, minus some. The profile shows 85,000 to 110,000 clones, about 85% of them singletons. The specimen sequenced was peripheral blood. The source of these receptors is a man aged 50 to 60 in a cohort sampled during active COVID-19.

The chain carries TRBV6-6 and TRBJ1-1; D unresolved. This CDR3 region has 13 residues. Germline assignment: CDR1 MNHNY and CDR2 SVGAGI (reference sequence). V lost 7 bases, J lost 5 bases, and 14 bases lay in between. The CDR3 spells CASTTVITTEAFF. The CDR3 DNA reads TGTGCCAGCACCACAGTGATTACGACTGAAGCTTTCTTT.

The V and J genes are TRBV27 and TRBJ2-3, with TRBD2 as a possible D gene (6 bases). Germline-derived CDR1 and CDR2 are MNHEY and SMNVEV (reference sequence). Trimming stripped 6 bases from V and 0 bases from J, with 10 bases between. This CDR3 is built from 14 residues. The CDR3 coding sequence is TGTGCCAGCAGATCCGGGACTAGCACAGATACGCAGTATTTT. Translation: CASRSGTSTDTQYF.

This sequence joins TRBV28 and TRBJ1-2; D is uncertain. Germline-derived CDR1 and CDR2 are MDHEN and SYDVKM. Trimming shortened V by 8 bases and J by 7 bases, and 14 bases separated the two germline ends. The CDR3 is made up of 12 amino acids. CDR3 in amino acids: CASQLRDSGYTF. The CDR3 DNA reads as TGTGCCAGCCAGCTCCGGGATAGTGGCTACACCTTC.

The chain has TRBV12-5 and TRBJ1-4, with D unclear. V lost 6 bases to trimming and J lost 5 bases, with 10 bases between them. The CDR3 has 13 amino acids. CDR1 is LGHNT and CDR2 is FRNRAP in the germline V gene. This CDR3 reads CASGQDSNEKLFF. Here the CDR3 DNA reads TGTGCTAGTGGCCAGGACTCGAATGAAAAACTGTTTTTT.

This sequence joins TRBV24-1 and TRBJ1-1; the D is unclear. Germline CDR1 KGHDR, CDR2 SFDVKD. V lost 2 bases and J lost 3, with 6 bases in between. The CDR3 is 13 residues long. CDR3 in amino acids: CATSDYGDTEAFF. CDR3 in DNA: TGTGCCACCAGTGATTACGGGGACACTGAAGCTTTCTTT.

The chain links TRBV4-1 to TRBJ2-3; 8 positions agree with TRBD2. This CDR3 is built from 15 residues. Per germline, CDR1 MGHRA and CDR2 YSYEKL. V was clipped by 3 bases and J by 9 bases; unmatched bases: 11. The CDR3 spells CASSQDYNSGVTQYF. The CDR3 region has the DNA TGCGCCAGCAGCCAGGACTATAATAGCGGGGTGACGCAGTATTTT.

The chain has TRBV5-6 and TRBJ2-7; 7 nucleotides align to TRBD1. Germline loops: CDR1 SGHDT, CDR2 YYEEEE. This CDR3 has 16 residues. V gave up 3 bases and J gave up 1 base; unmatched junction bases: 10. CDR3: CASSSAGDSRSYEQYF. CDR3 in DNA: TGTGCCAGCAGCTCCGCCGGGGACAGCAGATCCTACGAGCAGTACTTC.

The chain joins TRBV2 to TRBJ1-2; D perhaps matches TRBD1 (6 bases). Trimming shortened V by 6 bases and J by 3 bases, and 11 bases separated the two germline ends. This CDR3 comprises 13 residues. CDR1 is SNHLY, CDR2 FYNNEI, per germline. The CDR3 here is CASRPTGYYGYTF. CDR3 nucleotides: TGTGCCAGCAGACCAACAGGGTACTATGGCTACACCTTC.

The rearrangement uses TRBV28 and TRBJ1-2; TRBD1 is a possible D gene (6 bases). Trimming pared 4 bases from V and 8 bases from J, leaving 11 bases between. The germline V gene has CDR1 MDHEN and CDR2 SYDVKM. This CDR3 region has 12 residues. CDR3 sequence: CASSSGTTGYTF. The CDR3 bases are TGTGCCAGCAGTTCAGGGACAACGGGCTACACCTTC.

A note on this clone: Other DNA sequences in the same sample also yield this CDR3. The chain is built from TRBV28 and TRBJ1-5, with a tentative D call TRBD1 (6 bases). Germline CDR1 and CDR2: MDHEN and SYDVKM. The CDR3 is 14 amino acids. The germline V and J ends were trimmed by 6 bases and 3 bases, with 12 bases remaining between them. The CDR3 sequence is CASRPQGNNQPQHF. The CDR3 DNA reads TGTGCCAGCAGACCTCAGGGGAACAATCAGCCCCAGCATTTT.

The chain couples TRBV28 to TRBJ1-2, with D perhaps matching TRBD1 (5 bases). This CDR3 comprises 12 residues. V lost 4 bases to trimming and J lost 8 bases, with 11 bases between them. Germline lookup yields CDR1 MDHEN and CDR2 SYDVKM. The CDR3 is CASSSDIVGYTF. In DNA, the CDR3 is TGTGCCAGCAGTTCGGACATCGTCGGCTACACCTTC.

This clone showed up just once. The chain links TRBV5-1 to TRBJ2-3, with 8 bases fitting TRBD1. The CDR3 consists of 14 residues. Germline assignment: CDR1 SGHRS and CDR2 YFSETQ. J was trimmed by 5 bases and V by 2 bases; bases with no gene match: 4. The CDR3 DNA sequence: TGCGCCAGCAGCTTCAGACAGGGGAAAGATACGCAGTATTTT. It is translated as CASSFRQGKDTQYF.

The rearrangement links TRBV18 to TRBJ1-5; perhaps TRBD1 as D (5 bases). V gave up 6 bases and J gave up 0 bases, with 15 bases separating them. Germline V gene data show CDR1 as KGHSH and CDR2 as LQKENI. CDR3 length: 16 amino acids. Written as DNA, the CDR3 is TGTGCCAGCTCGCAGGGTTCCCGCCTTAGCAATCAGCCCCAGCATTTT. The encoded protein is CASSQGSRLSNQPQHF. The full variable domain, in which reference TRBV18 and TRBJ1-5 provide the parts outside the CDR3, is NAGVMQNPRHLVRRRGQEARLRCSPMKGHSHVYWYRQLPEEGLKFMVYLQKENIIDESGMPKERFSAEFPKEGPSILRIQQVVRGDSAAYFCASSQGSRLSNQPQHFGDGTRLSIL.

The chain carries TRBV9 and TRBJ2-7; perhaps TRBD1 as D (5 bases). CDR1 and CDR2 from the germline V gene are SGDLS and YYNGEE. The CDR3 loop spans 15 amino acids. Trimming took 4 bases from V and 3 from J, leaving 17 bases between them. For the CDR3, the DNA is TGTGCCAGCAGCACCGGCGCTCAGGGAAACTACGAGCAGTACTTC. Its protein product is CASSTGAQGNYEQYF.

The chain joins TRBV9 to TRBJ2-1, with a weak D call TRBD2 (5 bases). The V end was cut by 1 base, the J end by 4 bases, with 15 bases between. This CDR3 contains 16 residues. The germline gives CDR1 SGDLS, CDR2 YYNGEE. In DNA form, the CDR3 reads TGTGCCAGCAGCGTATTCCCGGACTTGAGGTACAATGAGCAGTTCTTC. Protein sequence: CASSVFPDLRYNEQFF.

This rearrangement joins TRBV2 to TRBJ2-1; 12 bases line up with TRBD2. Germline assignment: CDR1 SNHLY and CDR2 FYNNEI. CDR3 size: 16 residues. The V gene end was trimmed by 6 bases and the J gene end by 5 bases; junction bases not matched to a gene: 8. The CDR3 region is CASSSTSGGENNEQFF. In DNA form, the CDR3 reads TGTGCCAGCAGCTCGACTAGCGGGGGAGAAAACAATGAGCAGTTCTTC.

The chain uses TRBV4-3 and TRBJ2-1; the D is unclear. From germline, CDR1 is LGHNA and CDR2 YSLEER. The germline V and J ends were trimmed by 2 bases and 7 bases, with 15 bases remaining between them. The CDR3 covers 15 residues. DNA for the CDR3: TGCGCCAGCAGCCAACCAGGATCGAATCGGAATGAGCAGTTCTTC. This translates into CASSQPGSNRNEQFF.

The rearrangement links TRBV19 to TRBJ2-3; 10 bases map to TRBD2. Germline trimming cut 3 bases from V and 6 bases from J; bases unmatched to any gene: 6. CDR3 length: 15 amino acids. CDR1 and CDR2 from the germline V gene are LNHDA and SQIVND (reference sequence). The DNA of the CDR3 is TGTGCCAGTAGTATCGGGAGCGGGGGGGCCGATACGCAGTATTTT. This gives the protein CASSIGSGGADTQYF.

A remark on this clone: One junction end does not reproduce the germline sequence, and a read error may be involved. The chain uses TRBV18 and TRBJ2-7; 7 bases agree with TRBD1. This CDR3 contains 13 residues. CDR1 and CDR2 from the germline V gene are KGHSH and LQKENI. This CDR3 is CASSPGLQQGMGF. In nucleotides, the CDR3 is TGTGCCAGCTCACCAGGCTTACAACAGGGGATGGGCTTC.

The chain recombines TRBV3-1 (or the pseudogene TRBV3-2) with TRBJ2-5; 8 bases line up with TRBD1. CDR1 is LGHDT, CDR2 YNNKEL, per germline (reference sequence). This CDR3 is 16 amino acids long. V lost 3 bases, J lost 4 bases, and 10 bases stayed unmatched. Here the CDR3 reads CASSHSGTGVSETQYF. The CDR3 DNA follows: TGTGCCAGCAGCCACTCCGGGACAGGTGTTTCAGAGACCCAGTACTTC.

This clone was counted once. V and J are TRBV9 and TRBJ2-3; D is possibly TRBD2 (5 bases). Germline assignment: CDR1 SGDLS and CDR2 YYNGEE. The V end was cut by 0 bases, the J end by 6 bases, with 11 bases between. The CDR3 spans 14 residues. The CDR3 sequence is CASSVATRGDTQYF. For the CDR3, the DNA is TGTGCCAGCAGCGTAGCGACCAGAGGGGATACGCAGTATTTT.

The chain is built from TRBV3-1 (or the pseudogene TRBV3-2) and TRBJ1-1; D call uncertain. With 0 bases removed from V and 7 bases from J, the gap between germline ends came to 12 bases. The CDR3 totals 14 residues. CDR1 and CDR2 (germline): LGHDT, YNNKEL (reference sequence). CDR3 in DNA: TGTGCCAGCAGCCAAGATAGCGAACTCCTTGAAGCTTTCTTT. Translated: CASSQDSELLEAFF.

The rearrangement uses TRBV11-2 and TRBJ2-3; TRBD2 might be the D (7 bases). Germline V gene lookup returns CDR1 SGHAT and CDR2 FQNNGV. Trimming shortened V by 5 bases and J by 5 bases, and 20 bases separated the two germline ends. The CDR3 totals 16 residues. Here the CDR3 DNA reads TGTGCCAGCAGCCCTATTGGGGGGGCTAGCGGAGATACGCAGTATTTT. It is translated as CASSPIGGASGDTQYF.

The chain links TRBV2 to TRBJ2-1; maybe TRBD1 (6 bases). This CDR3 comprises 15 residues. V lost 6 bases and J lost 0, with 12 bases in between. CDR1 SNHLY and CDR2 FYNNEI come from the germline V gene. The CDR3 reads CASSRQASSYNEQFF. CDR3 bases: TGTGCCAGCAGCCGACAGGCGAGCTCCTACAATGAGCAGTTCTTC.

The table lists this clone with a count of one. The V gene is TRBV12-1, the J gene TRBJ2-5; the table's D gene call, TRBD1, was not cross checked with the DNA. TRBV12-1 constitutes a pseudogene. CDR3 size: 16 residues. The CDR3 spells CASNPPCRGPAKTQYF. In nucleotides, the CDR3 is TGTGCCAGCAATCCACCATGCAGGGGGCCCGCGAAGACCCAGTACTTC.

The chain employs TRBV10-3 and TRBJ1-2, with D perhaps TRBD1 (6 bases). The CDR3 loop spans 13 amino acids. Germline-derived CDR1 and CDR2 are ENHRY and SYGVKD. V was shortened by 6 bases and J by 8 bases, with 16 bases between the two germline ends. CDR3 residues: CAIRPEGDRGYTF. As DNA, the CDR3 is TGTGCCATCAGACCCGAGGGGGACCGAGGCTACACCTTC.